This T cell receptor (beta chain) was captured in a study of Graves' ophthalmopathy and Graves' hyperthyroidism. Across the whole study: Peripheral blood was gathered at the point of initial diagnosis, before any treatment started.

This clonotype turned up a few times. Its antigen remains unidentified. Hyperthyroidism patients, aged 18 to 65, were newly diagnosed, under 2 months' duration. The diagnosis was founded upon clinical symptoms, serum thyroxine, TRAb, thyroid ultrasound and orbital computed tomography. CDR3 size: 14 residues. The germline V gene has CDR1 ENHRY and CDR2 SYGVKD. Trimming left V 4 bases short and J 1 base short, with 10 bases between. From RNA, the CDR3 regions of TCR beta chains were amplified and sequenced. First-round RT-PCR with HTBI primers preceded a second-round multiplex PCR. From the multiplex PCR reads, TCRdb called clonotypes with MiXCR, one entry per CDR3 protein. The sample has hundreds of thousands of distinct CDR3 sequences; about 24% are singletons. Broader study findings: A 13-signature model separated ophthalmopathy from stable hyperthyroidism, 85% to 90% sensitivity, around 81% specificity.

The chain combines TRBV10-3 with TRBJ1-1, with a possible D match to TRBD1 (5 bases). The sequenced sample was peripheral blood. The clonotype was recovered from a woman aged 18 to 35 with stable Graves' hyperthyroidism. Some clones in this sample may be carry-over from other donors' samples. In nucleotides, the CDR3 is TGTGCCATCAGTGTGCGAGGGACGAACACTGAAGCTTTCTTT. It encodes CAISVRGTNTEAFF.